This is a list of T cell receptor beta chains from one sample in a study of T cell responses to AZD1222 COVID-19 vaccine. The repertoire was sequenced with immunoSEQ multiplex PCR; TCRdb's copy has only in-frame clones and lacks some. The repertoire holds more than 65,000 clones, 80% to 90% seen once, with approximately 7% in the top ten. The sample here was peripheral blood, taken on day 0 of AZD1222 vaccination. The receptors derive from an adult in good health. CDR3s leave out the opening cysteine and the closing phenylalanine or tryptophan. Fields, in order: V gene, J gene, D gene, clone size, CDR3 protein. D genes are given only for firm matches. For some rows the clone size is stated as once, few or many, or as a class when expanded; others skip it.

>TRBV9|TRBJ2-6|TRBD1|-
ASSVQGASGANVLT
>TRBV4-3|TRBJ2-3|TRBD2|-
ASSQLTSGSGDTQY
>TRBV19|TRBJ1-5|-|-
ATQEQGKSPNQPQH
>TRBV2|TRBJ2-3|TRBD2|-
ASGLAKTDTQY
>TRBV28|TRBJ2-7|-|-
ASSIGRGIFYEQY
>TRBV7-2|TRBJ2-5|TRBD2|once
ASSLLTSGGGGETQY
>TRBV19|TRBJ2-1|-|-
ASSIVSSASNEQF
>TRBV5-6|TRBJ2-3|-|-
ASSSRYENPSTDTQY
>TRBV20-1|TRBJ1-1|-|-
SVDRGTEAF
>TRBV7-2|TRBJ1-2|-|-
ASSLAGGQGLNYGYT
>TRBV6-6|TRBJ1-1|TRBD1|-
ASRGQGANTEAF
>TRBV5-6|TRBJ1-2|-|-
ASSLAEQSYGYT
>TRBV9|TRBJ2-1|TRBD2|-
ASSVSGGLPNEQF
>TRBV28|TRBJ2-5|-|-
ASNLSGKETQY
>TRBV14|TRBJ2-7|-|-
ASSHGQFSYEQY
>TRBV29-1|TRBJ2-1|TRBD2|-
SVEQREGNEQF
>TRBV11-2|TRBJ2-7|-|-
ASSQFEGGYEQY
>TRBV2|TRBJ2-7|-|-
ASLMRGHSYEQY
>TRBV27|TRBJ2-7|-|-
ASSLSRTPSYEQY
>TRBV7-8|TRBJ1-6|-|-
ASSLAEGRTYNSPLH
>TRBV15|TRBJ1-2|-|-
ATSRALDGYGYT
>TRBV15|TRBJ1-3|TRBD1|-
ATSRDYDRAGNTIY
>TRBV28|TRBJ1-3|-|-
ASSWGGGGNTIY
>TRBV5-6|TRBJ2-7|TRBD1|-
ASRKLGTGENEQY
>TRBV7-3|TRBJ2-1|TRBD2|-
ASSLTGGTVSNEQF
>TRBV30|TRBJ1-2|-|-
AWSRVGYT
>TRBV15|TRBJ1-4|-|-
ATSRREANEKLF